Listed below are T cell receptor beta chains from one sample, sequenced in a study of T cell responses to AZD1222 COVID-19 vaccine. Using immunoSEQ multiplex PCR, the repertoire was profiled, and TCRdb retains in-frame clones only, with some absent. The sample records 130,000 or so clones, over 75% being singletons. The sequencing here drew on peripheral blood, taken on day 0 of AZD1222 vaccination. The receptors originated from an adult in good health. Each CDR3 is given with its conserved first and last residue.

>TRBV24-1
CATSDLNRGRYGYTF
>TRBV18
CASSPNEDQPQHF
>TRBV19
CASSIGVATNEKLFF
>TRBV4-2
CASSHPRFMREQYF
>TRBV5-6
CASRRLTGGHSENTEAFF
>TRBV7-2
CASSLQGTGNTIYF
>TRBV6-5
CASSYSNGNEAFF
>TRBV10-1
CASRQQGTLETQYF
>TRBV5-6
CASSLRGQATGANVLTF
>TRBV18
CASSGGTEAFF
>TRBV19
CASTQGSGFNQPQHF
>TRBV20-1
CSAKLADEQYF
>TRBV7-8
CASSLESSGGALSYEQYF
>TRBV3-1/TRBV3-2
CASSPGQRGYTF
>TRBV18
CASSLDRPPSTGELFF
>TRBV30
CAWKLGYEQFF
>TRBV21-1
CASSKARGSEQYF
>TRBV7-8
CASSSTATSGGPPQETQYF
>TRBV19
CASSIQALLNYGYTF
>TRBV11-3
CASSLGVYPDTQYF
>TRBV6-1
CASSEAHDQPQHF
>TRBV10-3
CAIRKGEYEQYF
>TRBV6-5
CASSSTSGPYEQYF
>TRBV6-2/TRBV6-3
CASSFTSGARNEQFF
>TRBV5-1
CASSLEGIGNQPQHF
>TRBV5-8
CASSLVAASGSLNEQFF
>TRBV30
CAWSVQAQDYGYTF
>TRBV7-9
CASSLPQATYGYTF
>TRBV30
CAWRAPDRETGEQYF